This is a list of T cell receptor beta chains from one sample in a study of cytomegalovirus exposure and HLA in healthy donors. Clones were read by immunoSEQ multiplex PCR, and TCRdb kept only the in-frame ones, dropping some. The data show approximately 160,000 clones, roughly 80% seen once. The sample consisted of PBMCs. Receptor source: a man in his fifties in good health and CMV-seropositive. Both conserved end residues are part of each CDR3. A D gene is named only where the DNA matches it firmly. Expanded clones get a size class; other rows say once, few or many, or leave the size out.

J gene	D gene	clone size	V gene	CDR3 protein	CDR3 DNA
TRBJ2-7	TRBD1	-	TRBV5-4	CASSHPGQGYEQYF	TGTGCCAGCAGCCACCCGGGACAGGGCTACGAGCAGTACTTC
TRBJ2-7	TRBD2	-	TRBV6-5	CASSLGLAGVQYF	TGTGCCAGCAGTTTGGGACTAGCGGGAGTGCAGTACTTC
TRBJ2-1	TRBD1	-	TRBV30	CAWSLTGEEQFF	TGTGCCTGGAGTCTGACAGGGGAAGAGCAGTTCTTC
TRBJ2-7	-	-	TRBV7-9	CASSLGSYEQYF	TGTGCCAGCAGTCTTGGGAGTTACGAGCAGTACTTC
TRBJ2-3	TRBD2	once	TRBV4-3	CASSRELAGGANTQYF	TGCGCCAGCAGCAGGGAACTAGCGGGGGGCGCGAATACGCAGTATTTT
TRBJ1-2	-	-	TRBV19	CASIGARYYGYTF	TGTGCCAGTATAGGGGCCCGTTACTATGGCTACACCTTC
TRBJ1-4	TRBD1	-	TRBV28	CASSSTGRLNEKLFF	TGTGCCAGCAGTTCGACAGGGAGGCTCAATGAAAAACTGTTTTTT
TRBJ2-7	TRBD1	-	TRBV28	CASKPGTATYEQYF	TGTGCCAGCAAACCCGGGACAGCAACCTACGAGCAGTACTTC
TRBJ1-1	TRBD1	-	TRBV13	CASSLGQGVLKVTEAFF	TGTGCCAGCAGCTTGGGACAGGGGGTTCTTAAGGTCACTGAAGCTTTCTTT
TRBJ1-5	-	-	TRBV6-1	CASRGINQPQHF	TGTGCCAGCAGGGGCATCAATCAGCCCCAGCATTTT
TRBJ1-3	TRBD1	few	TRBV7-9	CASSLWGRGQTRGNTIYF	TGTGCCAGCAGCTTATGGGGTCGGGGACAGACAAGAGGAAACACCATATATTTT
TRBJ2-1	TRBD2	-	TRBV28	CASSSGLAGGNEQFF	TGTGCCAGCAGTTCGGGACTAGCGGGAGGCAATGAGCAGTTCTTC
TRBJ2-7	-	-	TRBV21-1	CASSKGVPGLPYEQYF	TGTGCCAGCAGCAAAGGGGTCCCGGGACTCCCCTACGAGCAGTACTTC
TRBJ2-3	TRBD2	-	TRBV11-2	CASSSGGDPTQYF	TGTGCCAGCAGCTCGGGGGGGGACCCTACGCAGTATTTT
TRBJ2-1	TRBD2	-	TRBV11-1	CASSLNSLLAGAEQFF	TGTGCCAGCAGCTTAAACAGTTTACTAGCGGGAGCTGAGCAGTTCTTC
TRBJ2-2	-	-	TRBV18	CASSPAGVGELFF	TGTGCCAGCTCACCAGCGGGTGTCGGGGAGCTGTTTTTT
TRBJ2-7	-	-	TRBV5-1	CASSFWGRGSGEQYF	TGCGCCAGCAGCTTTTGGGGCAGGGGATCTGGCGAGCAGTACTTC
TRBJ2-7	-	once	TRBV27	CASRPGPGIPYEQYF	TGTGCCAGCAGACCAGGGCCTGGGATACCCTACGAGCAGTACTTC
TRBJ2-7	TRBD2	-	TRBV28	CASTRGGYEQYF	TGTGCCAGCACGCGGGGGGGCTACGAGCAGTACTTC
TRBJ2-7	-	-	TRBV27	CASRPTGAYEQYF	TGTGCCAGCAGGCCCACAGGAGCCTACGAGCAGTACTTC
TRBJ2-7	-	-	TRBV2	CASSVREQYF	TGTGCCAGCAGTGTGCGCGAGCAGTACTTC
TRBJ2-7	TRBD2	few	TRBV28	CASRVPAGPAYEQYF	TGTGCCAGCAGGGTCCCAGCGGGACCAGCCTACGAGCAGTACTTC
TRBJ1-1	-	-	TRBV4-3	CASSQDLLAEAFF	TGCGCCAGCAGCCAAGATCTACTGGCTGAAGCTTTCTTT
TRBJ2-2	TRBD2	-	TRBV11-2	CASSSIRTSGGTNTGELFF	TGTGCCAGCAGCTCAATAAGGACTAGCGGGGGGACGAACACCGGGGAGCTGTTTTTT
TRBJ1-2	TRBD1	few	TRBV5-4	CASSFDRGRGYGYTF	TGTGCCAGCAGCTTTGACAGGGGGCGCGGCTATGGCTACACCTTC
TRBJ2-3	-	-	TRBV9	CASSVGSQREAQYF	TGTGCCAGCAGCGTAGGGAGCCAACGGGAAGCGCAGTATTTT
TRBJ2-7	TRBD2	-	TRBV10-2	CASSDGLAAYEQYF	TGCGCCAGCAGTGACGGACTAGCGGCCTACGAGCAGTACTTC
TRBJ2-1	-	-	TRBV9	CASSGSQISRIYNEQFF	TGTGCCAGCAGCGGATCACAGATCTCAAGGATTTACAATGAGCAGTTCTTC
TRBJ2-1	TRBD1	few	TRBV10-3	CAISESPPGQGAHEQFF	TGTGCCATCAGTGAGTCTCCACCGGGACAGGGGGCCCATGAGCAGTTCTTC
TRBJ1-2	-	-	TRBV7-8	CASSLAGGGGNYGYTF	TGTGCCAGCAGCTTAGCTGGTGGCGGGGGTAACTATGGCTACACCTTC
TRBJ2-2	TRBD1	few	TRBV27	CASSHGTGVTGELFF	TGTGCCAGCAGTCATGGGACAGGGGTTACCGGGGAGCTGTTTTTT
TRBJ2-1	-	-	TRBV30	CAWGGWSSYNEQFF	TGTGCCTGGGGCGGCTGGAGCTCCTACAATGAGCAGTTCTTC
TRBJ2-2	-	once	TRBV7-3	CASSQLGTGELFF	TGTGCCAGCAGCCAACTAGGCACCGGGGAGCTGTTTTTT
TRBJ2-1	TRBD2	-	TRBV10-1	CASSESLVGTMQFF	TGCGCCAGCAGTGAGTCGTTAGTCGGGACTATGCAGTTCTTC
TRBJ1-2	-	once	TRBV30	CAWSGHNRAGGYTF	TGTGCCTGGAGTGGTCACAACAGGGCGGGCGGCTACACCTTC
TRBJ1-4	TRBD1	-	TRBV19	CASSAGGDEKLFF	TGTGCCAGTAGTGCAGGGGGCGATGAAAAACTGTTTTTT